The present T cell receptor beta chain was sequenced within a study of T cells in Graves' hyperthyroidism and ophthalmopathy (dated by TCRdb to between 2017 and 2020). The study in broad terms: Peripheral blood samples were taken at the time of initial diagnosis, prior to any treatment. The study also compared thyroid tissue and blood T-cell repertoires from several Graves' hyperthyroidism patients. To identify TCR V-J signatures that set the groups apart, the researchers used a discovery cohort of more than 95 patients, made up of 43 with Graves' ophthalmopathy and 57 with stable Graves' hyperthyroidism. The roughly 100 discovery patients were divided at random into training and test sets in a 7:3 ratio. After blood sampling, hyperthyroidism patients were treated with methimazole at a starting dose of 30 mg daily, and ophthalmopathy patients were treated with high-dose intravenous methylprednisolone. An independent validation cohort of around 19 hyperthyroidism patients and roughly 16 patients who later progressed to ophthalmopathy tested prospective prediction of ophthalmopathy. According to the paper, TCR Vbeta CDR3 sequencing was carried out on 135 peripheral blood samples, which came from 40 to 45 ophthalmopathy, 70 to 80 hyperthyroidism and some 17 progressor patients. The paper's findings and limits, for the study overall: Sample size was not statistically predetermined, and blinding of investigators to group allocation was not performed. Most expanded thyroid clonotypes (frequency above 0.001) were also detected in blood, suggesting blood repertoires may reflect thyroid immune responses. In validation, the model predicted progression to ophthalmopathy with approximately 71% sensitivity and roughly 75% specificity, a median of 6.5 months before onset. Ophthalmopathy was separated from stable hyperthyroidism by a 13 V-J signature model, with approximately 86% sensitivity and roughly 81% specificity obtained in cross-validation and 80%/75% obtained in testing.

A patient counted as having stable Graves' hyperthyroidism if no progression to ophthalmopathy occurred over 18 months of follow-up. Hyperthyroidism patients were newly diagnosed, had a disease duration of under 2 months, and were aged 18 to 65 years. Patients with uncontrolled infections, other autoimmune diseases, pregnancy or lactation were excluded. Diagnoses were established on the basis of clinical symptoms, serum thyroxine and TRAb, thyroid ultrasound, and orbital computed tomography. PBMCs were isolated from roughly 10 ml of fresh peripheral blood by Ficoll-Paque density gradient centrifugation. Total RNA was extracted with Trizol reagent, and quality was checked on an Agilent 2100 Bioanalyzer. The TCR beta CDR3 regions were amplified from RNA transcripts. For the first round of RT-PCR on the TCR CDR3, the HTBI primer set was used together with the Qiagen OneStep RT-PCR kit. A second multiplex PCR round built the libraries, followed by size selection and purification. Paired-end sequencing of the libraries was performed with 100 bp reads on an Illumina HiSeq2000. The authors processed their data as follows. SOAPnuke was used to process the raw data, throwing out any read that contained adapters or uncalled bases, had a mean Phred below 15, or lacked an exact constant-primer or identifier match. High-quality paired reads were merged using COPE v1.2.5, and each unique nucleotide sequence was defined as a clonotype. Clonotypes were aligned to IMGT TRBV, TRBD and TRBJ reference segments using MiTCR v1.1. Only V-J combinations with frequency above 0.0001, covering about 99% of repertoires, were analysed. The TCS score was defined as the ratio of F50 (clonal expansion) to E x V (chaos), calculated using BLOSUM62-based TCRdist between CDR3 peptides within each V-J. Welch's t-statistics and random forest reduced around 520 V-J features to about 12, which were used in a naive Bayes classifier (R e1071). TCRdb trimmed public reads at Q25 via fastp, called clones via MiXCR and kept in-frame beta chains. Rows with a matching CDR3 protein are joined into one entry that keeps the most common DNA and genes. TCRdb's processing, not the study's, gives the V and J calls here. This sample has around 420,000 distinct CDR3 sequences in its table, and roughly an eighth of those were observed once. About 5% of the sample belongs to the ten largest clones.

The table lists this clonotype with many counts. Its antigen remains unidentified. Within one base of it there is no much larger clone, and no base qualities were kept. The source material was blood. The receptor was isolated from a woman between 18 and 29 years old with Graves' hyperthyroidism.

Read as DNA, the sequence is TGCAGTGCTAGTTATGGGTCCACAGATACGCAGTATTTT. It is translated as CSASYGSTDTQYF. In this chain, TRBV20-1 is recombined with TRBJ2-3, with no D gene named confidently. CDR1 DFQATT and CDR2 SNEGSKA were looked up in the germline V gene (reference sequence). The CDR3 has 13 amino acids, counting the end cysteine and phenylalanine. The retained sequence is limited to the CDR3, 39 bases, with the frame set at the first base. V was cut back by 3 bases and J by 2 bases, leaving a gap of 9 bases between them.